This T cell receptor beta chain comes out of a study of blood T cell repertoires in COVID-19. Overall study: COVID-19 samples from acute and convalescent phases originated in the United States, Italy and Spain.

CDR3 length equals 15 residues. The J segment lost 3 bases and the V segment lost 0 bases, leaving 4 bases of the junction unmatched. Per germline, CDR1 SGHDT and CDR2 YYEEEE. Per the original data handling: Estimation of nucleated cell counts was performed using reference gene primer amplification. Clones were sequenced by immunoSEQ multiplex PCR, and TCRdb holds only the in-frame ones, with some missing. V, J and clone size reflect that table, while D and trimming were determined from the DNA. The sample consists of about 180,000 clones, about 90% of them appearing once. This clone was seen just once.

This TCR derives from a young woman who had recovered from COVID-19. The rearrangement uses TRBV5-6 and TRBJ2-7; 9 nucleotides line up with TRBD2. The specimen sequenced was PBMCs or T cells enriched from blood (not recorded which). The CDR3 region is CASSLGLAGYYEQYF. CDR3 bases: TGTGCCAGCAGCTTGGGCCTAGCGGGGTACTACGAGCAGTACTTC.